The 5 T cell receptor beta chains below come from one sample, sequenced in a study of identical twins. TCRdb reprocessed the 5' RACE reads with MiXCR, giving one entry per CDR3 protein. The profile shows around 490,000 distinct CDR3 sequences, around an eighth of them singletons. These data were also reused for a study on yellow fever vaccine responses in identical twins.

The sequenced sample consisted of CD4+ T cells sorted from blood. These receptors were obtained from a woman between 18 and 29 years old in good health.

The chain couples TRBV14 to TRBJ2-2; 11 bases line up with TRBD1. CDR3 length: 17 amino acids. Trimming cost V 4 bases and J 6 bases; bases outside gene matches: 10. Germline CDR1 SGHDN, CDR2 FVKESK. The DNA of the CDR3 is TGTGCCAGCAGCCGAGAGGTGGACAGGGGGCAAGCCGGGGAGCTGTTTTTT. As protein: CASSREVDRGQAGELFF.

V is TRBV4-3 and J is TRBJ2-6; D unresolved. The germline V gene has CDR1 LGHNA and CDR2 YSLEER. Trimming pared 4 bases from V and 3 bases from J, leaving 10 bases between. CDR3 length equals 15 residues. The CDR3 DNA reads TGCGCCAGCAGCCCTGTCGTTGGTGGGGCCAACGTCCTGACTTTC. Its translation: CASSPVVGGANVLTF.

The count of this clonotype is one. This chain uses TRBV5-1 with TRBJ2-4; the D is unclear. The CDR3 contains 12 residues. V was trimmed by 2 bases and J by 7 bases, leaving 7 bases between them. Germline CDR1 SGHRS, CDR2 YFSETQ. The CDR3 region has the DNA TGCGCCAGCAGCTTCTCTGGGAACATTCAGTACTTC. It specifies CASSFSGNIQYF.

V usage is TRBV11-1 and J usage is TRBJ2-7; 7 bases are a match to TRBD1. V lost 1 base, J lost 7 bases, and 13 bases stayed unmatched. In germline, CDR1 is SGHAT, CDR2 FQDESV (reference sequence). The CDR3 length is 16 residues. The CDR3 DNA sequence: TGTGCCAGCAGCTTAGGACAGGGAGTTTCAGCGCGGGAGCAGTACTTC. This gives the protein CASSLGQGVSAREQYF.

This clonotype has only a few counts. J is TRBJ2-4 and V is TRBV12-3 or TRBV12-4, with D unresolved. Trimming took off 3 bases at V and 9 bases at J, with 6 bases between the two ends. This CDR3 region has 11 residues. CDR3 loop: CASSFSSIQYF. DNA for the CDR3: TGTGCCAGCAGTTTTTCGAGCATTCAGTACTTC.